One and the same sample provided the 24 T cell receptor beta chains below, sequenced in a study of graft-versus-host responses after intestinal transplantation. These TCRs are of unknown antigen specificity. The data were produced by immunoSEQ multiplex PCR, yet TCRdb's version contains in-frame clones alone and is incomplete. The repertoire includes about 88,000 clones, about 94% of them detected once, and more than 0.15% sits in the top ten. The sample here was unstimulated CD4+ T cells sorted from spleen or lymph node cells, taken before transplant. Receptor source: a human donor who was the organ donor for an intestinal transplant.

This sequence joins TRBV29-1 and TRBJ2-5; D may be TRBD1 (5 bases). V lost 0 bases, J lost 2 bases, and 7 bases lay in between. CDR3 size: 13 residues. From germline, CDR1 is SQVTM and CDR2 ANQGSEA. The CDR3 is CSVEDRQQETQYF. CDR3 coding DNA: TGCAGCGTTGAAGATCGACAGCAAGAGACCCAGTACTTC.

CDR3: CASSTTDRYNEQFF. CDR3 in DNA: TGTGCCAGCAGTACGACAGACAGGTACAATGAGCAGTTCTTC. The rearrangement links TRBV28 to TRBJ2-1, with D possibly matching TRBD1 (6 bases). The CDR3 sequence is 14 residues long. V lost 5 bases to trimming and J lost 4 bases, with 12 bases between them. Germline V gene sequence: CDR1 MDHEN, CDR2 SYDVKM.

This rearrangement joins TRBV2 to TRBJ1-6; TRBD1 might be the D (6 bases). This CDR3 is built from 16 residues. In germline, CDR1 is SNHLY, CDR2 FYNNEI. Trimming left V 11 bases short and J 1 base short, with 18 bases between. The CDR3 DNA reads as TGTGCCGCCCGCACCAAAGGGGGGTCCTATAATTCACCCCTCCACTTT. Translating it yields CAARTKGGSYNSPLHF.

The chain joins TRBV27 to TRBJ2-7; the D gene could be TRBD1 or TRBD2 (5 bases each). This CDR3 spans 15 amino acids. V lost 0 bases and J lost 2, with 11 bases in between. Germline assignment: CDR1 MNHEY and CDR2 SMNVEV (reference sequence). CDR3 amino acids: CASSLSGTVPYEQYF. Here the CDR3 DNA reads TGTGCCAGCAGTTTATCGGGGACGGTTCCCTACGAGCAGTACTTC.

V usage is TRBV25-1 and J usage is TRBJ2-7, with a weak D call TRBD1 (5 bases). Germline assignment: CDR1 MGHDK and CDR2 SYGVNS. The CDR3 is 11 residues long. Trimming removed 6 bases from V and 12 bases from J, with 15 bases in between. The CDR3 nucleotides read TGTGCCAGCAGCCTCTGGGGCAGGCGGTACTTC. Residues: CASSLWGRRYF.

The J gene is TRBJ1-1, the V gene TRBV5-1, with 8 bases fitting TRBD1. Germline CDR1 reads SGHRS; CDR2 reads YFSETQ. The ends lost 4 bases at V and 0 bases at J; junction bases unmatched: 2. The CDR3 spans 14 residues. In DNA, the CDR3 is TGCGCCAGCAGCGGGACAGGTTTGAACACTGAAGCTTTCTTT. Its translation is CASSGTGLNTEAFF.

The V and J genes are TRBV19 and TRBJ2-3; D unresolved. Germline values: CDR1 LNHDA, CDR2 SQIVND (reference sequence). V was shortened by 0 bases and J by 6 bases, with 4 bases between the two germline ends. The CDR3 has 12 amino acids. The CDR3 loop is CASSIDRDTQYF. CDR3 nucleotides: TGTGCCAGTAGTATAGACCGCGATACGCAGTATTTT.

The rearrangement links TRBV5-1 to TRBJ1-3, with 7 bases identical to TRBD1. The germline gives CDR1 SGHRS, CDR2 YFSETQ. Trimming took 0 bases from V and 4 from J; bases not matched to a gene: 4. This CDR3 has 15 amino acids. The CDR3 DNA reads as TGCGCCAGCAGCTTGGAGGGGGCATCGGGAAACACCATATATTTT. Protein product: CASSLEGASGNTIYF.

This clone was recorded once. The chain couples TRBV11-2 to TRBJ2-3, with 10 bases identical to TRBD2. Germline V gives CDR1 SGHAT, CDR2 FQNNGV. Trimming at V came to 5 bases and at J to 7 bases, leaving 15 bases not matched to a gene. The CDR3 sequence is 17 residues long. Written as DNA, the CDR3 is TGTGCCAGCAGCGGACGGCCTAGCGGGGGTTTTTCAAATACGCAGTATTTT. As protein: CASSGRPSGGFSNTQYF.

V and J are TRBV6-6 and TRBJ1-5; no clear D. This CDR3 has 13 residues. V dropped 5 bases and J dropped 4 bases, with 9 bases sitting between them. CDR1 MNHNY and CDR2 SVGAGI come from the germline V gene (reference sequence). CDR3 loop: CASSLQKNQPQHF. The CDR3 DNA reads TGTGCCAGCAGTCTACAGAAAAATCAGCCCCAGCATTTT.

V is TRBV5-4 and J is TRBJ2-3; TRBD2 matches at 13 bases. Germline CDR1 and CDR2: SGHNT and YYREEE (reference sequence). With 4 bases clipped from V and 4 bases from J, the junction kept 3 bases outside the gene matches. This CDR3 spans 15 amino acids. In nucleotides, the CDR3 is TGTGCCAGCAGCCAACTAGCGGGAGGGGCAGATACGCAGTATTTT. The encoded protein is CASSQLAGGADTQYF.

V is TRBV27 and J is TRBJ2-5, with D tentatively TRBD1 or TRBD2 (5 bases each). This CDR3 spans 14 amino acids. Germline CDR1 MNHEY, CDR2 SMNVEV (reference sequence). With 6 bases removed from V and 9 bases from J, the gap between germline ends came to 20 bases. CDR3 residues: CASSFDGGPWAQYF. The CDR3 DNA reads TGTGCCAGCAGCTTTGATGGGGGACCCTGGGCCCAGTACTTC.

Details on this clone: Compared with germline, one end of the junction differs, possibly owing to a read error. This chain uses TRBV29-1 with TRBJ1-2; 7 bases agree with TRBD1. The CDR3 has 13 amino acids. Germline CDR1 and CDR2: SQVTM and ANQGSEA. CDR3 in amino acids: CSVEDRVNYGYTF. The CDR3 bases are TGCAGCGTGGAAGACAGGGTAAACTATGGCTACACCTTC.

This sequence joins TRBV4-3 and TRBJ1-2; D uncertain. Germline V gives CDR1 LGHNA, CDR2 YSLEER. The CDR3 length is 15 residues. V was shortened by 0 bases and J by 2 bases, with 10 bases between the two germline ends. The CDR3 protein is CASSQEALVNYGYTF. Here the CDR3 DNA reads TGCGCCAGCAGCCAAGAGGCGTTGGTAAACTATGGCTACACCTTC.

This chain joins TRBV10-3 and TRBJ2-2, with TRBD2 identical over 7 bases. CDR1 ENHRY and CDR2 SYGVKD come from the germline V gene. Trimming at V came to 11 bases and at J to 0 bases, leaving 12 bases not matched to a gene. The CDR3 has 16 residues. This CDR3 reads CAVGVGGMTNTGELFF. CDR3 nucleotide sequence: TGTGCCGTAGGTGTGGGGGGGATGACGAACACCGGGGAGCTGTTTTTT.

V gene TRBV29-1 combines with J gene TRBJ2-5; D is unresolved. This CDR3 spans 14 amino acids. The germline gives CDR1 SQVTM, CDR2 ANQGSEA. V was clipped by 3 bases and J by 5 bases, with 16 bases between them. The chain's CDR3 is CSVDLGSTTETQYF. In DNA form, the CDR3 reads TGCAGCGTTGATTTGGGCAGCACAACTGAGACCCAGTACTTC.

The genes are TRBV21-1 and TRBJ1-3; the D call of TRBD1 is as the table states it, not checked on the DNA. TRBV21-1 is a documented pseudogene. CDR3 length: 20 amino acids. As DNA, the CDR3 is TGTGCCAGCAGCCAACTCACGATTTCGACAGGGCTCAACTCTGGAAACACCATATATTTT. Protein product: CASSQLTISTGLNSGNTIYF.

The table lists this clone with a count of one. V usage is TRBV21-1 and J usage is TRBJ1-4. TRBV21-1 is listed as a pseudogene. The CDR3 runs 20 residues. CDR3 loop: CASSNTKGTGEDATNEKLFF. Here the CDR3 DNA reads TGTGCCAGCAGCAACACTAAAGGGACGGGGGAAGATGCAACTAATGAAAAACTGTTTTTT.

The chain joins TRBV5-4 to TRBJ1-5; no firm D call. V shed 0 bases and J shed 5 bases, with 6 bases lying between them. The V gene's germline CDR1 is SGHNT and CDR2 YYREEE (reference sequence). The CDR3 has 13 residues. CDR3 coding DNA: TGTGCCAGCAGCTTGGGGGCCGATCAGCCCCAGCATTTT. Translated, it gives CASSLGADQPQHF. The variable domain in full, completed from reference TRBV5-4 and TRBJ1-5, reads ETGVTQSPTHLIKTRGQQVTLRCSSQSGHNTVSWYQQALGQGPQFIFQYYREEENGRGNFPPRFSGLQFPNYSSELNVNALELDDSALYLCASSLGADQPQHFGDGTRLSIL.

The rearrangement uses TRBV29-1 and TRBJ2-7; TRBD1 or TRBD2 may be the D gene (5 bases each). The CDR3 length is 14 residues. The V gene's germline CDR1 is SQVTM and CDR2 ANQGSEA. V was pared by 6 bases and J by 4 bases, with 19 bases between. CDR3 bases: TGCAGCGTCGCCAAGAGGGTGGGGGAATACGAGCAGTACTTC. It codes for CSVAKRVGEYEQYF.

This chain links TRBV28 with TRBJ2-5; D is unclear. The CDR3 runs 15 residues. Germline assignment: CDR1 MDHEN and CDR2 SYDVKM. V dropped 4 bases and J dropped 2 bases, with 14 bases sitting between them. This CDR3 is CASSSYGWAQETQYF. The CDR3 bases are TGTGCCAGCAGTTCCTACGGTTGGGCTCAAGAGACCCAGTACTTC. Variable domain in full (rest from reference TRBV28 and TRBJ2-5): DVKVTQSSRYLVKRTGEKVFLECVQDMDHENMFWYRQDPGLGLRLIYFSYDVKMKEKGDIPEGYSVSREKKERFSLILESASTNQTSMYLCASSSYGWAQETQYFGPGTRLLVL.

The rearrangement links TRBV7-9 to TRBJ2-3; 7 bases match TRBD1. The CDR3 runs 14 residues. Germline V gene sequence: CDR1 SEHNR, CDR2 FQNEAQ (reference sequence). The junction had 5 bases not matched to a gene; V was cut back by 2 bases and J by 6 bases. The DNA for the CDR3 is TGTGCCAGCAGCTTAACTCAGGGGGTGGATACGCAGTATTTT. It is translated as CASSLTQGVDTQYF.

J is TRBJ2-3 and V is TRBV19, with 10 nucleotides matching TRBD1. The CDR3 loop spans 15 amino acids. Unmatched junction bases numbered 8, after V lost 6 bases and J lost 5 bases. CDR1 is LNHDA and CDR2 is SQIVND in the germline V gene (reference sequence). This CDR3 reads CASRTGGPNRDTQYF. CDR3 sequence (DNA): TGTGCCAGTAGGACAGGGGGCCCGAATCGAGATACGCAGTATTTT. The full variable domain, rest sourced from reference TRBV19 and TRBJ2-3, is DGGITQSPKYLFRKEGQNVTLSCEQNLNHDAMYWYRQDPGQGLRLIYYSQIVNDFQKGDIAEGYSVSREKKESFPLTVTSAQKNPTAFYLCASRTGGPNRDTQYFGPGTRLTVL.

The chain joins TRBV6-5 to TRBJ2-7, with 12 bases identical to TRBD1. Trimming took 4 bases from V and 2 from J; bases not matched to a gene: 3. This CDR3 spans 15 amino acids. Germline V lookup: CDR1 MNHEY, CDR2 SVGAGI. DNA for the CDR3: TGTGCCAGCAGTTCCGGGACAGGGGGCACCTACGAGCAGTACTTC. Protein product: CASSSGTGGTYEQYF.